This T cell receptor beta chain was obtained from a study of radiation and T cells in renal cell carcinoma. Study-wide results and caveats: Pretreatment tumor biopsies were lacking, so baseline clonotypes are unknown. Top tumor clonotypes rose in blood 2 weeks post-radiation, then contracted.

As to this clone: The target antigen is unknown.

Profiled with immunoSEQ multiplex PCR; TCRdb holds only in-frame clones, not every one. Of approximately 92,000 clones in the sample, roughly 80% were seen once. As for time point: blood 4 weeks post-SBRT, at nephrectomy. The treatment here: 15 Gy SBRT to primary tumor, nephrectomy 4 weeks later. Nephrectomy followed 15 Gy stereotactic body radiation by 4 weeks. Serial blood draws occurred at baseline and 2 and 4 weeks post-SBRT. CDR3 size: 16 residues. Trimming removed 2 bases from V and 4 bases from J, with 17 bases in between. Germline V CDR1 and CDR2: MNHEY, SMNVEV (reference sequence). The rearrangement links TRBV27 to TRBJ1-2, with D unresolved. The material was blood, obtained from a patient whose treatment included radiotherapy and nephrectomy. The source of this sequence is a man aged 50-60 years with renal cell carcinoma. CDR3 in DNA: TGTGCCAGCAGTTTAATCGGGAGAGGGATAAGCTATGGCTACACCTTC. Its protein is CASSLIGRGISYGYTF.